This T cell receptor beta chain was sequenced in a study of OX40 agonist ivuxolimab in advanced cancers. Study-wide context: Ivuxolimab, an agonistic anti-OX40 (CD134) antibody, was given to patients.

Some clones are missing from TCRdb's copy, which holds only in-frame ones; the method was immunoSEQ multiplex PCR. Of about 53,000 clones in the sample, just under 80% were seen once. Germline CDR1 is MNHEY and CDR2 is SVGAGI. The CDR3 length is 14 residues. The V and J ends lost 5 bases and 4 bases respectively, with 15 bases between them. This clone was picked up a small number of times. Sequenced here: CD4+ or CD8+ T cells sorted from blood, sampled in a trial of the OX40 agonist ivuxolimab. This sequence was found in an adult with an advanced solid tumor such as melanoma, head and neck, liver or kidney cancer. V gene TRBV6-5 combines with J gene TRBJ2-7; D gene ambiguous. The CDR3 nucleotides read TGTGCCAGCAGTGAAGGACCCAGGTTGTACGAGCAGTACTTC. It translates to CASSEGPRLYEQYF.